The 7 T cell receptor beta chains presented below share a single source sample, sequenced in a study of T cell responses to AZD1222 COVID-19 vaccine. TCRdb's copy holds only in-frame clones and misses some; the assay was immunoSEQ multiplex PCR. The sample includes 200,000 or so clones, around 88% of them seen just once. Sequencing was performed on peripheral blood, taken on day 0 of AZD1222 vaccination. These receptors came from an adult in good health.

This rearrangement joins TRBV12-5 to TRBJ1-2; TRBD1 agrees at 9 bases. This CDR3 has 18 residues. CDR1 and CDR2 (germline): LGHNT, FRNRAP. V trimming: 6 bases; J trimming: 3 bases; junction bases outside the gene matches: 17. CDR3 sequence (DNA): TGTGCTAGTGGAAACGGGACAGGGTATCGGGTGGGTTACTATGGCTACACCTTC. Its translation is CASGNGTGYRVGYYGYTF.

This chain links TRBV11-2 with TRBJ1-2; TRBD1 agrees at 8 bases. The CDR3 length is 14 residues. Germline V gene lookup returns CDR1 SGHAT and CDR2 FQNNGV. After removal of 1 base from V and 7 bases from J, the junction contained 5 bases not matched to a gene. The CDR3 loop reads CASSLAGGFGGYTF. In DNA, the CDR3 is TGTGCCAGCAGCTTAGCAGGGGGCTTCGGTGGCTACACCTTC.

The chain has TRBV28 and TRBJ1-2, with D tentatively TRBD1 (6 bases). In germline, CDR1 is MDHEN, CDR2 SYDVKM. The V and J ends lost 5 bases and 4 bases respectively, with 20 bases between them. The CDR3 is made up of 16 amino acids. The CDR3 coding sequence is TGTGCCAGCAGTGGCTCGGACAGCCAGATTTTCTATGGCTACACCTTC. Translated: CASSGSDSQIFYGYTF.

V and J are TRBV10-3 and TRBJ1-2; no clear D. CDR3 size: 14 residues. Germline V gene sequence: CDR1 ENHRY, CDR2 SYGVKD. The germline V and J ends were trimmed by 0 bases and 8 bases, with 13 bases remaining between them. CDR3 in DNA: TGTGCCATCAGTGAGTCCCCGAGGGTCGGGGGCTACACCTTC. Translation: CAISESPRVGGYTF.

This clone has a single count. The rearrangement links TRBV9 to TRBJ1-2; D unresolved. V lost 2 bases, J lost 4 bases, and 9 bases lay in between. Germline V gene sequence: CDR1 SGDLS, CDR2 YYNGEE. The CDR3 is made up of 13 amino acids. The CDR3 loop is CASSVRRGYGYTF. CDR3 DNA sequence: TGTGCCAGCAGCGTCCGGAGAGGCTATGGCTACACCTTC.

This clone was seen a few times. The chain couples TRBV6-1 to TRBJ2-7; 9 bases are shared with TRBD1. V lost 0 bases to trimming and J lost 0 bases; unmatched junction nucleotides: 0. This CDR3 comprises 15 residues. Germline V gene data show CDR1 as MNHNS and CDR2 as SASEGT. CDR3 nucleotide sequence: TGTGCCAGCAGTGAAGCGACAGGGGGCTCCTACGAGCAGTACTTC. It encodes CASSEATGGSYEQYF.

This clone was seen more than once but under ten times. The V call is TRBV4-3, the J call TRBJ2-7, with a weak D call TRBD2 (7 bases). The CDR3 extends over 16 amino acids. V gave up 3 bases and J gave up 0 bases, with 15 bases separating them. CDR1 is LGHNA, CDR2 YSLEER, per germline. This chain's CDR3 is CASSQVEGGGSYEQYF. The DNA of the CDR3 is TGCGCCAGCAGCCAGGTTGAGGGAGGGGGCTCCTACGAGCAGTACTTC.